These 25 T cell receptor beta chains were sequenced from one sample in a study of T-cell memory formation after mild COVID-19. From the 5' RACE reads, TCRdb called clonotypes with MiXCR, one entry per CDR3 protein. The table records 400,000 or so distinct CDR3 sequences, around 20% of them present only once. The sample consisted of PBMCs or a T cell subset sorted from them (not recorded which). These receptors were taken from an adult woman who had mild COVID-19 (a few samples of this study predate the infection). Cell type and time point are not known.

This chain connects TRBV5-1 to TRBJ2-7, with D perhaps TRBD2 (5 bases). The CDR3 is made up of 14 amino acids. Deletions cut 0 bases from V and 0 bases from J, with 7 bases between. The V gene's germline CDR1 is SGHRS and CDR2 YFSETQ. In DNA form, the CDR3 reads TGCGCCAGCAGCTTGGGAGGGAACTCCTACGAGCAGTACTTC. Translated: CASSLGGNSYEQYF.

The chain employs TRBV18 and TRBJ2-3, with D perhaps matching TRBD1 (6 bases). V was pared by 3 bases and J by 2 bases, with 9 bases between. The CDR3 has 14 residues. Per the germline V gene, CDR1 is KGHSH and CDR2 is LQKENI. The CDR3 DNA is TGTGCCAGCTCACCTGACAGGAACACAGATACGCAGTATTTT. Translating gives CASSPDRNTDTQYF. The full variable domain, in which reference TRBV18 and TRBJ2-3 provide the parts outside the CDR3, is NAGVMQNPRHLVRRRGQEARLRCSPMKGHSHVYWYRQLPEEGLKFMVYLQKENIIDESGMPKERFSAEFPKEGPSILRIQQVVRGDSAAYFCASSPDRNTDTQYFGPGTRLTVL.

This clonotype appeared a few times. This sequence joins TRBV5-1 and TRBJ2-3; D is unresolved. This CDR3 is 15 amino acids long. The V gene lost 0 bases and the J gene lost 2 bases, with 10 bases spanning the gap. Germline V gene data show CDR1 as SGHRS and CDR2 as YFSETQ. The CDR3 reads CASSLVTPPTDTQYF. Here the CDR3 DNA reads TGCGCCAGCAGCTTGGTGACACCACCCACAGATACGCAGTATTTT.

This clonotype was recorded many times. The gene calls are TRBV25-1 and TRBJ2-5, with 7 positions matching TRBD1. V was clipped by 4 bases and J by 5 bases; unmatched bases: 16. The CDR3 loop spans 17 amino acids. Germline CDR1 is MGHDK and CDR2 is SYGVNS. CDR3 in DNA: TGTGCCAGCAGTGGGTCATGGGGCCACAGGGGAACGGAGACCCAGTACTTC. Amino acids: CASSGSWGHRGTETQYF.

This clonotype was observed a few times. The chain carries TRBV7-9 and TRBJ2-1, with TRBD2 matching over 7 bases. With V trimmed by 4 bases and J by 7 bases, 10 bases remained unmatched. The germline gives CDR1 SEHNR, CDR2 FQNEAQ (reference sequence). The CDR3 spans 15 residues. The CDR3 DNA follows: TGTGCCAGCAGCTATACCGGGACTACCCTTAATGAGCAGTTCTTC. Its protein product is CASSYTGTTLNEQFF.

The chain combines TRBV5-1 with TRBJ1-1, with a tentative D call TRBD1 (5 bases). Germline CDR1 SGHRS, CDR2 YFSETQ. The CDR3 is 17 amino acids. Trimming left V 0 bases short and J 0 bases short, with 15 bases between. CDR3 bases: TGCGCCAGCAGCTTGGGGGCCAGCGACAGAGTGAACACTGAAGCTTTCTTT. Amino acid sequence: CASSLGASDRVNTEAFF.

The chain has TRBV11-1 and TRBJ2-4, with no clear D. Trimming took off 0 bases at V and 7 bases at J, with 13 bases between the two ends. Germline V gives CDR1 SGHAT, CDR2 FQDESV (reference sequence). This CDR3 is built from 15 residues. CDR3 region: CASSLASAAANIQYF. The CDR3 DNA follows: TGTGCCAGCAGCTTAGCCTCGGCGGCAGCTAACATTCAGTACTTC.

Ten or more counts support this clonotype. The chain joins TRBV12-3 or TRBV12-4 to TRBJ2-7; 12 bases line up with TRBD2. This CDR3 spans 15 amino acids. Trimming at V came to 3 bases and at J to 0 bases, leaving 0 bases not matched to a gene. The CDR3: CASSLTSGGSYEQYF. The CDR3, as DNA: TGTGCCAGCAGTTTGACTAGCGGGGGCTCCTACGAGCAGTACTTC.

This clonotype was observed many times. This chain joins TRBV7-9 and TRBJ1-2, with D unclear. Germline V gene lookup returns CDR1 SEHNR and CDR2 FQNEAQ (reference sequence). CDR3 length: 15 residues. V shed 3 bases and J shed 2 bases, with 13 bases lying between them. CDR3 loop: CASSFTATENYGYTF. CDR3 DNA: TGTGCCAGCAGCTTCACCGCAACAGAGAACTATGGCTACACCTTC.

Here the CDR3 reads CASSLNTRLEGGNEQFF. The CDR3, as DNA: TGTGCCAGCAGCTTAAATACGCGGCTAGAGGGAGGAAATGAGCAGTTCTTC. The chain carries TRBV7-3 and TRBJ2-1; TRBD2 is a possible D gene (6 bases). The length of the CDR3 is 17 residues. The V end lost 1 base, the J end lost 7 bases, and 20 bases lay between the germline ends. Germline V gene sequence: CDR1 SGHTA, CDR2 FQGTGA. The whole variable domain, remainder taken from reference TRBV7-3 and TRBJ2-1, is GAGVSQTPSNKVTEKGKYVELRCDPISGHTALYWYRQSLGQGPEFLIYFQGTGAADDSGLPNDRFFAVRPEGSVSTLKIQRTERGDSAVYLCASSLNTRLEGGNEQFFGPGTRLTVL.

The chain has TRBV9 and TRBJ2-3, with 11 bases lining up with TRBD1. Losses at the gene ends were 3 bases for V and 6 bases for J; bases not matched to a gene: 6. The CDR3 is 15 amino acids. The V gene's germline CDR1 is SGDLS and CDR2 YYNGEE. The CDR3 region has the DNA TGTGCCAGCAGCGATAGGACAGGGGGCGACGATACGCAGTATTTT. Amino acid sequence: CASSDRTGGDDTQYF.

The chain carries TRBV6-1 and TRBJ1-1; 7 nucleotides align to TRBD1. The V gene's germline CDR1 is MNHNS and CDR2 SASEGT. This CDR3 is 15 amino acids long. V trimming: 2 bases; J trimming: 5 bases; junction bases outside the gene matches: 8. CDR3 protein: CASSEWTGQATEAFF. DNA for the CDR3: TGTGCCAGCAGTGAATGGACAGGACAGGCTACTGAAGCTTTCTTT.

This clonotype has just a few counts. This chain connects TRBV20-1 to TRBJ2-7, with 9 bases fitting TRBD1. V lost 5 bases, J lost 4 bases, and 6 bases stayed unmatched. The germline V gene encodes CDR1 DFQATT and CDR2 SNEGSKA (reference sequence). The length of the CDR3 is 13 residues. CDR3 bases: TGCAGTGCTTTGACAGGGGGTATTTACGAGCAGTACTTC. Encoded protein: CSALTGGIYEQYF.

The V gene is TRBV9, the J gene TRBJ1-1; possibly TRBD1 for D (5 bases). The CDR3 is 16 residues long. Germline V gene lookup returns CDR1 SGDLS and CDR2 YYNGEE. The V and J ends lost 2 bases and 4 bases respectively, with 18 bases between them. This chain's CDR3 is CASSVGGMVEFTEAFF. In DNA form, the CDR3 reads TGTGCCAGCAGCGTGGGGGGTATGGTCGAATTCACTGAAGCTTTCTTT. Combining the CDR3 with reference TRBV9 and TRBJ1-1 gives the whole variable domain DSGVTQTPKHLITATGQRVTLRCSPRSGDLSVYWYQQSLDQGLQFLIQYYNGEERAKGNILERFSAQQFPDLHSELNLSSLELGDSALYFCASSVGGMVEFTEAFFGQGTRLTVV.

This chain connects TRBV4-1 to TRBJ1-5, with no clear D. V was pared by 2 bases and J by 0 bases, with 8 bases between. The length of the CDR3 is 15 residues. The germline V gene encodes CDR1 MGHRA and CDR2 YSYEKL. CDR3 nucleotide sequence: TGCGCCAGCAGCCAATGGGAAAATAGCAATCAGCCCCAGCATTTT. It yields the protein CASSQWENSNQPQHF.

In this sample, this clonotype turned up a few times. V is TRBV4-3 and J is TRBJ1-3; D not resolved. Trimming cost V 0 bases and J 11 bases, with 20 bases left between them. The CDR3 extends over 16 amino acids. In germline, CDR1 is LGHNA, CDR2 YSLEER. The chain's CDR3 is CASSQDRGVAAVAIYF. In DNA form, the CDR3 reads TGCGCCAGCAGCCAAGATCGAGGTGTGGCGGCCGTCGCCATATATTTT.

In its sample, this clonotype was seen many times. The chain links TRBV3-1 to TRBJ1-5; 7 nucleotides match TRBD1. The junction had 3 bases not matched to a gene; V was cut back by 4 bases and J by 0 bases. Germline CDR1 LGHDT, CDR2 YNNKEL (reference sequence). This CDR3 spans 15 amino acids. The CDR3 loop is CASSRDRDSNQPQHF. In DNA form, the CDR3 reads TGTGCCAGCAGCCGAGACAGGGATAGCAATCAGCCCCAGCATTTT.

The CDR3 DNA reads as TGTGCCAGCAGCTTAGTCGTAGCGGGGGGCAGAGGGGAGCTGTTTTTT. It translates to CASSLVVAGGRGELFF. The chain couples TRBV7-2 to TRBJ2-2; TRBD2 agrees at 10 bases. The V and J ends lost 1 base and 8 bases, in that order; junction bases with no gene match: 7. CDR3 length: 16 amino acids. Germline values: CDR1 SGHTA, CDR2 FQGNSA.

This clonotype was counted between two and nine times. V and J are TRBV12-3 or TRBV12-4 and TRBJ2-7, with 9 bases that match TRBD1. The CDR3 is 13 amino acids. V shed 4 bases, J shed 9 bases, and the junction held 7 bases outside the gene matches. The CDR3 is CASSSGQGSAQYF. CDR3 DNA sequence: TGTGCCAGCAGTTCGGGACAGGGAAGCGCGCAGTACTTC.

The chain has TRBV9 and TRBJ2-5; 10 bases match TRBD1. Trimming removed 3 bases from V and 4 bases from J; junction bases left unmatched: 9. Germline V gives CDR1 SGDLS, CDR2 YYNGEE. There are 16 residues in the CDR3. The CDR3 loop is CASSAERTGGGETQYF. The CDR3 DNA sequence: TGTGCCAGCAGCGCCGAGCGGACAGGGGGAGGAGAGACCCAGTACTTC.

This clonotype was found many times. The gene calls are TRBV4-3 and TRBJ2-7; 8 nucleotides agree with TRBD2. Unmatched junction bases numbered 6, after V lost 0 bases and J lost 2 bases. This CDR3 contains 16 residues. Germline V gene data show CDR1 as LGHNA and CDR2 as YSLEER. The CDR3 sequence is CASSQDPGGGPYEQYF. The CDR3 DNA sequence: TGCGCCAGCAGCCAAGATCCCGGGGGGGGCCCCTACGAGCAGTACTTC.

This clonotype was seen a handful of times. This sequence joins TRBV20-1 and TRBJ2-3; tentatively, D is TRBD2 (6 bases). The germline V gene has CDR1 DFQATT and CDR2 SNEGSKA (reference sequence). The CDR3 consists of 14 residues. The V gene lost 7 bases and the J gene lost 2 bases, with 16 bases spanning the gap. The CDR3 here is CSVYGAGVTDTQYF. The DNA for the CDR3 is TGCAGTGTCTACGGAGCGGGCGTCACAGATACGCAGTATTTT.

CDR3 DNA sequence: TGCGCCAGCAGCCAAGAGTCCAGGGCTGACACTGAAGCTTTCTTT. Protein sequence: CASSQESRADTEAFF. The chain has TRBV4-3 and TRBJ1-1; TRBD1 is a possible D gene (5 bases). Trimming shortened V by 0 bases and J by 3 bases, and 11 bases separated the two germline ends. CDR3 length: 15 amino acids. Germline assignment: CDR1 LGHNA and CDR2 YSLEER.

The chain recombines TRBV7-9 with TRBJ1-1, with 9 bases aligning to TRBD1. Looked up from germline, CDR1 is SEHNR and CDR2 is FQNEAQ (reference sequence). Losses at the gene ends were 5 bases for V and 1 base for J; bases not matched to a gene: 8. The CDR3 contains 16 residues. DNA of the CDR3: TGTGCCAGCAGCACGCTGGGGACAGGGAAGAACACTGAAGCTTTCTTT. Translation gives CASSTLGTGKNTEAFF.

This clonotype came up a few times. This chain uses TRBV7-8 with TRBJ2-6; the D gene is possibly TRBD2 (5 bases). This CDR3 is built from 18 residues. Germline-derived CDR1 and CDR2 are SGHVS and FQNEAQ. Trimming stripped 1 base from V and 0 bases from J, with 13 bases between. In nucleotides, the CDR3 is TGTGCCAGCAGCTTAGGATCCGGAGGCAGCTCTGGGGCCAACGTCCTGACTTTC. It is translated as CASSLGSGGSSGANVLTF.